Following are 14 T cell receptor beta chains from one sample sequenced in a study of blood T cell repertoires in COVID-19 (dated by TCRdb to about 2020). Library preparation used the immunoSEQ multiplex PCR assay. The clones in this table, taken by TCRdb from immuneACCESS, are in-frame only. Not every clone is retained; where verified, under half of the shortfall comes from an unresolved V gene, and the cause of the rest is unknown. The sample table shows 200,000 to 250,000 clones, and about 80% are seen once. The top ten hold 4% to 6% of the sample. Sequenced: peripheral blood. All receptors derive from a woman aged 80 or over with active or convalescent COVID-19.

This clone was counted a few times. V and J are TRBV27 and TRBJ2-3; TRBD2 agrees at 8 bases. After removal of 7 bases from V and 5 bases from J, the junction contained 8 bases not matched to a gene. The CDR3 is 14 residues long. From germline, CDR1 is MNHEY and CDR2 SMNVEV (reference sequence). The CDR3, as DNA: TGTGCCAGCACGGAGCGGGAGTCCTTAGATACGCAGTATTTT. This codes for CASTERESLDTQYF.

This chain connects TRBV3-1 (or the pseudogene TRBV3-2) to TRBJ2-2; possibly TRBD1 for D (6 bases). V was pared by 0 bases and J by 7 bases, with 12 bases between. CDR1 is LGHDT, CDR2 YNNKEL, per germline (reference sequence). CDR3 length: 15 residues. CDR3 protein: CASSQDWGQGGELFF. The CDR3 nucleotides read TGTGCCAGCAGCCAAGATTGGGGGCAGGGCGGGGAGCTGTTTTTT.

The gene calls are TRBV5-1 and TRBJ2-5, with D perhaps matching TRBD1 (6 bases). V was pared by 0 bases and J by 1 base, with 19 bases between. The CDR3 totals 18 residues. The germline gives CDR1 SGHRS, CDR2 YFSETQ. CDR3 residues: CASSLEPPRGKPQETQYF. CDR3 nucleotides: TGCGCCAGCAGCTTGGAGCCGCCCAGGGGCAAACCCCAAGAGACCCAGTACTTC.

The chain carries TRBV5-6 and TRBJ1-5; 9 bases agree with TRBD1. With 3 bases clipped from V and 4 bases from J, the junction kept 5 bases outside the gene matches. Germline lookup yields CDR1 SGHDT and CDR2 YYEEEE. The CDR3 runs 15 residues. Written as DNA, the CDR3 is TGTGCCAGCAGCTCGGGACAGGGAATTAATCAGCCCCAGCATTTT. Its protein is CASSSGQGINQPQHF.

The chain combines TRBV5-4 with TRBJ2-2, with TRBD1 matching over 9 bases. V shed 2 bases, J shed 5 bases, and the junction held 1 base outside the gene matches. Germline V gives CDR1 SGHNT, CDR2 YYREEE (reference sequence). This CDR3 is built from 14 residues. The CDR3 nucleotides read TGTGCCAGCAGCTTACAGGGGGCGACCGGGGAGCTGTTTTTT. It is translated as CASSLQGATGELFF.

This clone appeared a single time. This rearrangement joins TRBV6-1 to TRBJ2-7, with D perhaps TRBD2 (6 bases). The CDR3 loop spans 15 amino acids. V was trimmed by 2 bases and J by 0 bases, leaving 11 bases between them. Germline V CDR1 and CDR2: MNHNS, SASEGT. Here the CDR3 reads CASSEPGVSSYEQYF. In DNA form, the CDR3 reads TGTGCCAGCAGTGAACCGGGGGTGAGCTCCTACGAGCAGTACTTC.

V gene TRBV11-3 combines with J gene TRBJ2-2, with unresolved D. The CDR3 runs to 12 residues. V shed 3 bases and J shed 4 bases, with 3 bases lying between them. The germline gives CDR1 SGHNT, CDR2 YENEEA. CDR3 sequence: CASSFRTGELFF. CDR3 in DNA: TGTGCCAGCAGCTTCCGCACCGGGGAGCTGTTTTTT.

The rearrangement links TRBV3-1 (or the pseudogene TRBV3-2) to TRBJ1-1, with D possibly TRBD1 on 6 matching bases. Trimming took off 1 base at V and 7 bases at J, with 13 bases between the two ends. The length of the CDR3 is 14 residues. The germline gives CDR1 LGHDT, CDR2 YNNKEL (reference sequence). DNA of the CDR3: TGTGCCAGCAGCCAAGGTACAGGGTCTGGTGAAGCTTTCTTT. It translates to CASSQGTGSGEAFF.

This clone was detected only a few times. This chain links TRBV5-1 with TRBJ2-2; the D gene is possibly TRBD2 (6 bases). V lost 2 bases, J lost 8 bases, and 16 bases lay in between. Germline V gives CDR1 SGHRS, CDR2 YFSETQ. The CDR3 runs 15 residues. CDR3: CASSLGGTTKGELFF. The CDR3 nucleotides read TGCGCCAGCAGCTTAGGAGGGACCACTAAGGGGGAGCTGTTTTTT. The variable domain in full, with the rest retrieved from reference TRBV5-1 and TRBJ2-2, is KAGVTQTPRYLIKTRGQQVTLSCSPISGHRSVSWYQQTPGQGLQFLFEYFSETQRNKGNFPGRFSGRQFSNSRSEMNVSTLELGDSALYLCASSLGGTTKGELFFGEGSRLTVL.

This chain connects TRBV9 to TRBJ1-6, with 9 bases lining up with TRBD1. The CDR3 length is 16 residues. Germline V lookup: CDR1 SGDLS, CDR2 YYNGEE. V lost 0 bases to trimming and J lost 8 bases; unmatched junction nucleotides: 6. CDR3 coding DNA: TGTGCCAGCAGCGTAGGATCAGGGACAGGGTATTCACCCCTCCACTTT. It is translated as CASSVGSGTGYSPLHF.

This chain links TRBV4-1 with TRBJ2-1, with a possible D match to TRBD2 (6 bases). Germline CDR1 is MGHRA and CDR2 is YSYEKL. The CDR3 length is 16 residues. V was clipped by 1 base and J by 0 bases, with 10 bases between them. In nucleotides, the CDR3 is TGCGCCAGCAGCCAAGCGGGACTTCTCTCCTACAATGAGCAGTTCTTC. It is translated as CASSQAGLLSYNEQFF.

V usage is TRBV7-2 and J usage is TRBJ1-1; 9 bases map to TRBD1. V gave up 6 bases and J gave up 8 bases; unmatched junction bases: 7. Germline loops: CDR1 SGHTA, CDR2 FQGNSA. This CDR3 has 13 residues. CDR3 loop: CASSTQGAAEAFF. CDR3 sequence (DNA): TGTGCCAGCAGTACACAGGGGGCCGCCGAAGCTTTCTTT.

The chain carries TRBV27 and TRBJ1-6, with D possibly TRBD1 on 5 matching bases. CDR3 length equals 15 residues. Germline assignment: CDR1 MNHEY and CDR2 SMNVEV (reference sequence). The V and J ends lost 4 bases and 7 bases respectively, with 14 bases between them. Here the CDR3 reads CASSWGGARNSPLHF. The CDR3 nucleotides read TGTGCCAGCAGTTGGGGAGGGGCTAGGAATTCACCCCTCCACTTT.

The chain uses TRBV2 and TRBJ1-6, with D uncertain. V was trimmed by 7 bases and J by 9 bases, leaving 19 bases between them. The CDR3 is 15 amino acids. Germline loops: CDR1 SNHLY, CDR2 FYNNEI. The CDR3: CASNPSRPEVSPLHF. The CDR3 DNA is TGTGCCAGCAACCCCAGCCGGCCGGAGGTTTCACCCCTCCACTTT.